This entry concerns a single TCR beta chain. The antigen is not known. Treg sorting used a CD4+CD25+CD127-/low gate. V gave up 4 bases and J gave up 7 bases, with 27 bases separating them. Germline V gene lookup returns CDR1 LGHNA and CDR2 YSLEER. CDR3 length: 18 residues. Semi-nested PCR with Nested Universal Primer A followed constant-region reverse priming of full-length variable regions. TCRdb passed the 5' RACE reads through MiXCR, listing each CDR3 protein once. Of more than 10,000 distinct CDR3 sequences in the sample, roughly half were seen once. Study-level findings and limits: Whole repertoires were not studied in the larger cohort, only one V-J beta rearrangement. Greatest tumor Treg TCR overlap was with tumor naive CD4+ cells.

Sequencing was done on a sample of tumor-infiltrating Tregs sorted from the breast tumor. The chain is built from TRBV4-3 and TRBJ2-3, with a tentative D call TRBD2 (6 bases). The TCR comes from a female donor with breast cancer. The DNA for the CDR3 is TGCGCCAGCAGCCCAGATGTTGTAGGACGGCGGGATGGCAATACGCAGTATTTT. Translating it yields CASSPDVVGRRDGNTQYF.